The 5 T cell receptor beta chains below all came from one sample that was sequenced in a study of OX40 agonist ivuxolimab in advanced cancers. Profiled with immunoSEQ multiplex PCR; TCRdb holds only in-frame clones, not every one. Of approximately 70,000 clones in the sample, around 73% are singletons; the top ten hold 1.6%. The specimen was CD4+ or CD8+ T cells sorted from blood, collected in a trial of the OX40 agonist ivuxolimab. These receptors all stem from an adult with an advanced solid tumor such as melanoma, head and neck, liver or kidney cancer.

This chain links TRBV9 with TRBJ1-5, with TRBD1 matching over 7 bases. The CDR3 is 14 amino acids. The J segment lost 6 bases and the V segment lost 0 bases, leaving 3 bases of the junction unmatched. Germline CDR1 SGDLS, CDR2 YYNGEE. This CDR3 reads CASSVGTGRQPQHF. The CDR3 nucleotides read TGTGCCAGCAGCGTAGGGACAGGTCGTCAGCCCCAGCATTTT.

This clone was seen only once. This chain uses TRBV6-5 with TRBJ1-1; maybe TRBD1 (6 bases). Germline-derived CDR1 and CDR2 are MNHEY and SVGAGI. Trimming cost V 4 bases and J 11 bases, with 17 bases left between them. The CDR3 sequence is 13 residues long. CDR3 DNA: TGTGCCAGCAGTTCCAATAAGGACAGCGGGGCTTTCTTT. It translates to CASSSNKDSGAFF.

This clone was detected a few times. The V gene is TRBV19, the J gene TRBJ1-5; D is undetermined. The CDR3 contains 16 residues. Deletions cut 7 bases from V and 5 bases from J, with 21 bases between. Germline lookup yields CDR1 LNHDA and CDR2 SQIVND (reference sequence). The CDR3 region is CASKGQAGSRDQPQHF. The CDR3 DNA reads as TGTGCCAGTAAAGGGCAGGCGGGGTCCCGAGATCAGCCCCAGCATTTT.

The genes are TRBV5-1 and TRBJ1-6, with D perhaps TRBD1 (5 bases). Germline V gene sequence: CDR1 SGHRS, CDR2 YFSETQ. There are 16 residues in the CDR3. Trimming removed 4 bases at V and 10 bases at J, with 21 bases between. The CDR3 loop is CASSPEGPGRDSPLHF. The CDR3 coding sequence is TGCGCCAGCAGCCCGGAGGGTCCCGGGAGGGACTCACCCCTCCACTTT.

This chain's CDR3 is CASSPSTGGGEQYF. The DNA of the CDR3 is TGTGCCAGCTCACCGTCGACAGGGGGTGGCGAGCAGTACTTC. V is TRBV18 and J is TRBJ2-7, with 9 positions matching TRBD1. This CDR3 has 14 amino acids. Germline loops: CDR1 KGHSH, CDR2 LQKENI. The trim removed 3 bases at V and 6 bases at J, leaving 6 bases unmatched.